Included here is one T cell receptor beta chain sequence, with context. This record comes from a study of PD-1 blockade in classical Hodgkin lymphoma. The ends were cut back, 0 bases at V and 2 bases at J, with 7 bases in the middle. The germline V gene has CDR1 SGHRS and CDR2 YFSETQ. This CDR3 has 14 amino acids. Brentuximab vedotin exposure varied among the patients, all of whom had relapsed after autologous stem cell transplantation. Purified CD4+ T cells were obtained from thawed PBMCs through magnetic negative selection. Repertoires were generated with immunoSEQ multiplex PCR, while TCRdb's copy carries only in-frame clones and drops some. Of 30,000 to 35,000 clones detected, 80% to 95% appear once; the ten largest clones hold less than 0.3%.

Sequenced here: CD4+ T cells from blood, sampled at baseline. V and J are TRBV5-1 and TRBJ2-3; no clear D. This sequence was found in a human donor with classical Hodgkin lymphoma. The CDR3 region is CASSLGPVTDTQYF. In DNA, the CDR3 is TGCGCCAGCAGCTTGGGTCCGGTCACAGATACGCAGTATTTT.